Listed here are 14 T cell receptor beta chains from one sample, sequenced in a study of beta chain features in type 1 diabetes. The sequenced template was cDNA made from the entire isolated RNA. Profiled with immunoSEQ multiplex PCR; TCRdb holds only in-frame clones, not every one. This table has under 250,000 clones, about 15% appearing once. These receptors have no identified antigens. Findings of the study overall: For Type 1 diabetes patients, all four CD4+ subsets carried TCRB CDR3s that were moderately but significantly shorter.

Material for sequencing was naive CD4+ T cells from blood. The source of these receptors is a man aged 25 to 40 with type 1 diabetes.

The J gene is TRBJ2-1, the V gene TRBV5-1, with D possibly being TRBD2 (5 bases). Trimming pared 2 bases from V and 4 bases from J, leaving 13 bases between. This CDR3 is built from 15 residues. CDR1 and CDR2 from the germline V gene are SGHRS and YFSETQ. CDR3 nucleotide sequence: TGCGCCAGCAGCTTTGAGGCTAGCCTATACAATGAGCAGTTCTTC. It specifies CASSFEASLYNEQFF.

The chain combines TRBV4-1 with TRBJ1-5, with D uncertain. Per the germline V gene, CDR1 is MGHRA and CDR2 is YSYEKL. V was clipped by 1 base and J by 9 bases, with 10 bases between them. The CDR3 length is 13 residues. The CDR3 nucleotides are TGCGCCAGCAGCCAAGTTTCCGTTTCGCCCCAGCATTTT. Translating gives CASSQVSVSPQHF.

J is TRBJ1-1 and V is TRBV6-6; D is unclear. The CDR3 has 14 residues. The germline V gene has CDR1 MNHNY and CDR2 SVGAGI (reference sequence). Trimming left V 4 bases short and J 1 base short, with 10 bases between. The CDR3: CASSWPGRNTEAFF. In DNA form, the CDR3 reads TGTGCCAGCAGTTGGCCGGGGAGGAACACTGAAGCTTTCTTT.

In this sample, this clone turned up a few times. The rearrangement uses TRBV2 and TRBJ2-7; TRBD1 matches 8 bases. CDR1 is SNHLY, CDR2 FYNNEI, per germline. Losses at the gene ends were 6 bases for V and 3 bases for J; bases not matched to a gene: 4. The CDR3 contains 13 residues. CDR3 sequence: CASRLGQDYEQYF. Here the CDR3 DNA reads TGTGCCAGCAGGTTGGGACAGGACTACGAGCAGTACTTC.

This clone appeared a few times. Other DNA sequences in the same sample also yield this CDR3. This chain connects TRBV6-1 to TRBJ2-5; TRBD2 matches at 7 bases. This CDR3 has 13 residues. Germline V gene sequence: CDR1 MNHNS, CDR2 SASEGT. V lost 8 bases, J lost 1 base, and 4 bases stayed unmatched. The CDR3 region has the DNA TGTGCCAGCTCCGGGACTACCCAAGAGACCCAGTACTTC. Translating gives CASSGTTQETQYF.

The chain couples TRBV14 to TRBJ1-1; D is possibly TRBD1 (5 bases). V lost 2 bases to trimming and J lost 1 base, with 5 bases between them. Germline CDR1 and CDR2: SGHDN and FVKESK. This CDR3 is built from 13 residues. The CDR3 sequence is CASSQQGNTEAFF. The CDR3 DNA sequence: TGTGCCAGCAGCCAACAGGGGAACACTGAAGCTTTCTTT.

V usage is TRBV10-3 and J usage is TRBJ2-7, with 7 bases lining up with TRBD1. The CDR3 has 13 amino acids. The germline CDR1 and CDR2 sequences are ENHRY and SYGVKD. The V gene end was trimmed by 10 bases and the J gene end by 1 base; junction bases not matched to a gene: 7. CDR3 region: CATETGISYEQYF. The CDR3 DNA reads TGTGCCACGGAGACAGGGATTTCCTACGAGCAGTACTTC.

This clone was seen a few times. The chain recombines TRBV7-9 with TRBJ2-7, with 7 bases identical to TRBD1. Per germline, CDR1 SEHNR and CDR2 FQNEAQ (reference sequence). This CDR3 is 13 amino acids long. J lost 7 bases, V lost 1 base, and 4 bases had no gene match. The CDR3, as DNA: TGTGCCAGCAGCTTAGATGCGGACAGGGAGCAGTACTTC. This encodes CASSLDADREQYF.

This clone was picked up a small number of times. The chain has TRBV11-2 and TRBJ2-3, with 12 bases fitting TRBD2. There are 18 residues in the CDR3. Germline lookup yields CDR1 SGHAT and CDR2 FQNNGV. With V trimmed by 5 bases and J by 3 bases, 12 bases remained unmatched. The CDR3 protein is CASSPLPGLAGNTDTQYF. The DNA of the CDR3 is TGTGCCAGCAGCCCATTACCCGGACTAGCGGGGAATACAGATACGCAGTATTTT. The whole variable domain, filled in from reference TRBV11-2 and TRBJ2-3, reads EAGVAQSPRYKIIEKRQSVAFWCNPISGHATLYWYQQILGQGPKLLIQFQNNGVVDDSQLPKDRFSAERLKGVDSTLKIQPAKLEDSAVYLCASSPLPGLAGNTDTQYFGPGTRLTVL.

The rearrangement uses TRBV2 and TRBJ2-5, with a tentative D call TRBD1 (5 bases). The CDR3 loop spans 13 amino acids. Between the trimmed V and J ends, which lost 5 bases and 2 bases, there was a span of 9 bases. Germline CDR1 is SNHLY and CDR2 is FYNNEI. CDR3 bases: TGTGCCAGCAGTATAGACAGACAAGAGACCCAGTACTTC. Encoded protein: CASSIDRQETQYF.

The chain has TRBV5-4 and TRBJ2-5; 8 bases match TRBD2. The CDR3 consists of 16 residues. V trimming: 5 bases; J trimming: 2 bases; junction bases outside the gene matches: 11. The germline V gene encodes CDR1 SGHNT and CDR2 YYREEE (reference sequence). This chain's CDR3 is CASSFSSGGGQETQYF. The DNA for the CDR3 is TGTGCCAGCAGTTTCTCGTCCGGGGGGGGTCAAGAGACCCAGTACTTC.

This clone was found a few times. The chain carries TRBV30 and TRBJ1-1, with D perhaps matching TRBD1 (6 bases). Germline-derived CDR1 and CDR2 are GTSNPN and SVGIG (reference sequence). Trimming stripped 2 bases from V and 1 base from J, with 11 bases between. This CDR3 contains 14 residues. In DNA form, the CDR3 reads TGTGCCTGGAGTCACCCAGGGGCGAACACTGAAGCTTTCTTT. Protein product: CAWSHPGANTEAFF.

V usage is TRBV23-1 and J usage is TRBJ1-2; D is unclear. TRBV23-1 is sorted into the ORF group, with uncertain function. The CDR3 is made up of 11 amino acids. Trimming removed 9 bases at V and 4 bases at J, with 9 bases between. CDR3 DNA: TGCGCCAGGAGAAGCCCCTATGGCTACACCTTC. Its protein product is CARRSPYGYTF.

This rearrangement joins TRBV5-4 to TRBJ2-3; 7 bases line up with TRBD2. The length of the CDR3 is 15 residues. CDR1 is SGHNT and CDR2 is YYREEE in the germline V gene (reference sequence). The V gene end was trimmed by 0 bases and the J gene end by 0 bases; junction bases not matched to a gene: 1. In DNA, the CDR3 is TGTGCCAGCAGCTTGGATAGCGGGAGCACAGATACGCAGTATTTT. Translation gives CASSLDSGSTDTQYF.